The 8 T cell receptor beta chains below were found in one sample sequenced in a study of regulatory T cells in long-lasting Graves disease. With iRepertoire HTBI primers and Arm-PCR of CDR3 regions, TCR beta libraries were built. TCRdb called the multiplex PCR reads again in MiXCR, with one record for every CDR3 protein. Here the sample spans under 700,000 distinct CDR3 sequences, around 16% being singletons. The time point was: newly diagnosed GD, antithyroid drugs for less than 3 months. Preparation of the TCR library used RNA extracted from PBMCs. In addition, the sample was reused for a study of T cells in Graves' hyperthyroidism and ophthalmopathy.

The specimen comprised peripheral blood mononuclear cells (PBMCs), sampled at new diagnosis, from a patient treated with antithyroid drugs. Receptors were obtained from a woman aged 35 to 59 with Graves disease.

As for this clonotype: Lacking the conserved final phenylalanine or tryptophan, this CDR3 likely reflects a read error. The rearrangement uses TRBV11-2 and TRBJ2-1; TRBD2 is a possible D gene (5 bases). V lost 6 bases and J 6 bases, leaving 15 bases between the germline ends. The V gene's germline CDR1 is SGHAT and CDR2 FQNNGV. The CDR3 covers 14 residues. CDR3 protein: CASRRVHRANEQFL. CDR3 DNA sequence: TGTGCCAGCAGGAGGGTACACCGGGCCAATGAGCAGTTCCTC.

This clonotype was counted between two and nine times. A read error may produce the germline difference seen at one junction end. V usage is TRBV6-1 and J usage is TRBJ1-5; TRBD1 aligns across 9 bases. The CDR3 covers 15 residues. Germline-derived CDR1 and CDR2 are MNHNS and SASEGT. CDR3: CAGSKQGAAGQPQHF. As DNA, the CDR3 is TGTGCCGGCAGTAAACAGGGGGCGGCAGGTCAGCCCCAGCATTTT.

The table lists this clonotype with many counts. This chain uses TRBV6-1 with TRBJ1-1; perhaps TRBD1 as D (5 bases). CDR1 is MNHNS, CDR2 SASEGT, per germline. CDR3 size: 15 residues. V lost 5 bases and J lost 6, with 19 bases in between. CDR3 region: CASSPQVPQHAEAFF. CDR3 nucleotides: TGTGCCAGCAGTCCACAGGTACCCCAACACGCTGAAGCTTTCTTT.

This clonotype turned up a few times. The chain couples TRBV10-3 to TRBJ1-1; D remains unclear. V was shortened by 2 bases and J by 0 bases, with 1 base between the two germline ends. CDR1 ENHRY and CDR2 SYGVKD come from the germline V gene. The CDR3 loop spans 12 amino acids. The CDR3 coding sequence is TGTGCCATCAGTGAGATGAACACTGAAGCTTTCTTT. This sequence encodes CAISEMNTEAFF.

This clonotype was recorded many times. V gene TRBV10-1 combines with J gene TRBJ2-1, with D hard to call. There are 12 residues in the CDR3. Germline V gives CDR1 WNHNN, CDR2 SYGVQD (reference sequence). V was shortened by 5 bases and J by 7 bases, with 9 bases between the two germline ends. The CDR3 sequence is CASSRILNEQFF. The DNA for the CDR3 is TGCGCCAGCAGTAGGATTCTGAATGAGCAGTTCTTC.

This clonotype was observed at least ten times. The CDR3 bases are TGTGCCAGCAGCCACCTGAGCTCCTACAATGAGCAGTTCTTC. Protein product: CASSHLSSYNEQFF. This chain joins TRBV3-1 and TRBJ2-1; D is ambiguous. CDR1 and CDR2 (germline): LGHDT, YNNKEL (reference sequence). V was trimmed by 3 bases and J by 0 bases, leaving 6 bases between them. The CDR3 length is 14 residues.

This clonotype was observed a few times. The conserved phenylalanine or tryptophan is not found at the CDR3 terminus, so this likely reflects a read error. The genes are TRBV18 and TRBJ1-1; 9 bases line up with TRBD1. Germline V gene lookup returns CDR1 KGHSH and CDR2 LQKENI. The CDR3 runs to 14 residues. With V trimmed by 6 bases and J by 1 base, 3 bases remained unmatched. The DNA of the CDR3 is TGTGCCAGCTCGACGGACAGGGGGAACACTGAAGCTTTCGTT. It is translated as CASSTDRGNTEAFV.

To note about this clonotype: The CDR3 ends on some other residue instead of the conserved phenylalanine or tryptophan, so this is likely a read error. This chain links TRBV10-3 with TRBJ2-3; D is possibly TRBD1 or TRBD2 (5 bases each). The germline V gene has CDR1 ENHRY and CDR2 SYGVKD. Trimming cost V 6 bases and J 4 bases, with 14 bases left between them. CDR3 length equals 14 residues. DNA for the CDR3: TGTGCCATCAGCCCCAGTGGGGGTCCAGATACGCAGTATTCT. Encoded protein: CAISPSGGPDTQYS.